This TCR beta chain is drawn from a study of blood T cell repertoires in COVID-19. Study context: Whether acute or convalescent, the COVID-19 samples came from the United States, Italy and Spain. T cells, B-cell-depleted T cells, or PBMCs provided the cDNA or gDNA that served as material.

As originally analysed: Amplification of reference gene primers was used by the study to estimate nucleated cell counts. The repertoire was sequenced with immunoSEQ multiplex PCR; TCRdb's copy has only in-frame clones and lacks some. V, J and clone size are taken as reported in that table, and D and trimming were inferred from the DNA itself. Seen here are some 180,000 clones, about four fifths observed once, and the top ten hold roughly 19%. The source material was peripheral blood. This TCR came from a woman aged 70-85 years who had recovered from COVID-19.

CDR3 sequence (DNA): TGTGCCAGCACCAAGGGGACAGGGGGCGGGTCACCCCTCCACTTT. Its translation: CASTKGTGGGSPLHF. The chain joins TRBV6-5 to TRBJ1-6; 12 bases are shared with TRBD1. V lost 7 bases, J lost 10 bases, and 8 bases stayed unmatched. There are 15 residues in the CDR3. In germline, CDR1 is MNHEY, CDR2 SVGAGI.